This passage covers 26 T cell receptor beta chains from one sample sequenced in a study of technical replicates of blood from several donors. Sequencing was performed with immunoSEQ multiplex PCR; in TCRdb, only in-frame clones are kept and a portion is missing. In the table there are 81,000 or so clones, around 96% of which are singletons. Sequencing was carried out using T cells isolated from PBMCs. These receptors came from a human donor in good health.

This clone was observed a single time. The chain uses TRBV11-2 and TRBJ2-7; D is uncertain. This CDR3 has 12 amino acids. The V gene lost 6 bases and the J gene lost 1 base, with 7 bases spanning the gap. Germline lookup yields CDR1 SGHAT and CDR2 FQNNGV. CDR3 residues: CASSYQSYEQYF. In DNA form, the CDR3 reads TGTGCCAGCAGTTACCAGTCCTACGAGCAGTACTTC.

This chain links TRBV7-9 with TRBJ2-7, with D unresolved. Trimming left V 5 bases short and J 0 bases short, with 5 bases between. The CDR3 totals 12 residues. Per germline, CDR1 SEHNR and CDR2 FQNEAQ (reference sequence). The CDR3 sequence is CASSGSSYEQYF. In DNA form, the CDR3 reads TGTGCCAGCAGCGGTAGCTCCTACGAGCAGTACTTC.

This chain joins TRBV7-6 and TRBJ2-6, with TRBD2 matching 12 bases. After removal of 3 bases from V and 0 bases from J, the junction contained 6 bases not matched to a gene. The CDR3 has 19 amino acids. Germline CDR1 and CDR2: SGHVS and FNYEAQ. CDR3 coding DNA: TGTGCCAGCAGCTTGACTAGCGGGAGTTCATTCTCTGGGGCCAACGTCCTGACTTTC. Translation gives CASSLTSGSSFSGANVLTF. The variable domain in full, completed from reference TRBV7-6 and TRBJ2-6, reads GAGVSQSPRYKVTKRGQDVALRCDPISGHVSLYWYRQALGQGPEFLTYFNYEAQQDKSGLPNDRFSAERPEGSISTLTIQRTEQRDSAMYRCASSLTSGSSFSGANVLTFGAGSRLTVL.

V usage is TRBV6-6 and J usage is TRBJ1-2; 7 bases line up with TRBD1. The V gene end was trimmed by 6 bases and the J gene end by 7 bases; junction bases not matched to a gene: 2. Germline CDR1 reads MNHNY; CDR2 reads SVGAGI (reference sequence). The CDR3 consists of 11 residues. The CDR3, as DNA: TGTGCCAGCAGCGGACAGGTTGGCTACACCTTC. It yields the protein CASSGQVGYTF.

The chain employs TRBV4-1 and TRBJ2-7; D possibly corresponds to TRBD2 (6 bases). In germline, CDR1 is MGHRA, CDR2 YSYEKL. The length of the CDR3 is 18 residues. With 0 bases removed from V and 0 bases from J, the gap between germline ends came to 18 bases. The CDR3 sequence is CASSQEGGTGELSYEQYF. The CDR3 DNA reads as TGCGCCAGCAGCCAAGAGGGTGGAACGGGAGAGCTCTCCTACGAGCAGTACTTC.

The chain couples TRBV5-1 to TRBJ2-3; 7 nucleotides match TRBD2. Germline lookup yields CDR1 SGHRS and CDR2 YFSETQ. Germline trimming cut 2 bases from V and 4 bases from J; bases unmatched to any gene: 16. This CDR3 comprises 18 residues. The CDR3 bases are TGCGCCAGCAGCTTTAGTACCTGGTCGGCGGGAGTCGCAGATACGCAGTATTTT. The encoded protein is CASSFSTWSAGVADTQYF. The full variable domain, in which reference TRBV5-1 and TRBJ2-3 provide the parts outside the CDR3, is KAGVTQTPRYLIKTRGQQVTLSCSPISGHRSVSWYQQTPGQGLQFLFEYFSETQRNKGNFPGRFSGRQFSNSRSEMNVSTLELGDSALYLCASSFSTWSAGVADTQYFGPGTRLTVL.

The rearrangement joins TRBV5-1 to TRBJ1-3, with 7 bases fitting TRBD1. CDR3 length: 13 residues. Germline V gives CDR1 SGHRS, CDR2 YFSETQ. V lost 4 bases to trimming and J lost 4 bases; unmatched junction nucleotides: 2. CDR3 nucleotides: TGCGCCAGCAGCACAGGGGACGGAAACACCATATATTTT. Its translation is CASSTGDGNTIYF. The full variable domain, its missing parts supplied by reference TRBV5-1 and TRBJ1-3, is KAGVTQTPRYLIKTRGQQVTLSCSPISGHRSVSWYQQTPGQGLQFLFEYFSETQRNKGNFPGRFSGRQFSNSRSEMNVSTLELGDSALYLCASSTGDGNTIYFGEGSWLTVV.

The DNA of the CDR3 is TGTGCCAGCAGCTTAAGCGGCTACGAGCAGTACTTC. Protein product: CASSLSGYEQYF. The genes are TRBV11-3 and TRBJ2-7; possible D gene TRBD2, 5 bases. Deletions cut 2 bases from V and 3 bases from J, with 5 bases between. The CDR3 sequence is 12 residues long. Germline V CDR1 and CDR2: SGHNT, YENEEA.

The V and J genes are TRBV6-1 and TRBJ2-5; 9 bases line up with TRBD2. In germline, CDR1 is MNHNS, CDR2 SASEGT. The CDR3 is made up of 13 amino acids. The J segment lost 6 bases and the V segment lost 7 bases, leaving 6 bases of the junction unmatched. CDR3 nucleotides: TGTGCCAGCACCCTAGCGGGGTCCCAGACCCAGTACTTC. Translating it yields CASTLAGSQTQYF.

V gene TRBV30 combines with J gene TRBJ2-5; TRBD2 agrees at 9 bases. The germline gives CDR1 GTSNPN, CDR2 SVGIG (reference sequence). The CDR3 is made up of 15 amino acids. Trimming took 3 bases from V and 5 from J; bases not matched to a gene: 10. DNA of the CDR3: TGTGCCTGGAGGGTTCTAGCGGGGAATTTGGAGACCCAGTACTTC. Translation: CAWRVLAGNLETQYF. The whole variable domain, remainder taken from reference TRBV30 and TRBJ2-5, is SQTIHQWPATLVQPVGSPLSLECTVEGTSNPNLYWYRQAAGRGLQLLFYSVGIGQISSEVPQNLSASRPQDRQFILSSKKLLLSDSGFYLCAWRVLAGNLETQYFGPGTRLLVL.

The chain links TRBV13 to TRBJ2-5; D remains ambiguous. Germline loops: CDR1 PRHDT, CDR2 FYEKMQ (reference sequence). CDR3 length: 16 residues. The V gene lost 0 bases and the J gene lost 0 bases, with 11 bases spanning the gap. CDR3 DNA sequence: TGTGCCAGCAGCTTAGGGTGGAGCCCTAACCAAGAGACCCAGTACTTC. Protein: CASSLGWSPNQETQYF.

CDR3 nucleotide sequence: TGCGCCAGCAGCTTGAGCGGGGGGGCGACCGGGGAGCTGTTTTTT. It is translated as CASSLSGGATGELFF. V is TRBV5-1 and J is TRBJ2-2, with 10 bases fitting TRBD2. The CDR3 extends over 15 amino acids. Germline V gives CDR1 SGHRS, CDR2 YFSETQ. Trimming took 1 base from V and 5 from J; bases not matched to a gene: 2.

The genes are TRBV6-5 and TRBJ2-3; D unclear. Germline values: CDR1 MNHEY, CDR2 SVGAGI. This CDR3 contains 14 residues. With 4 bases removed from V and 2 bases from J, the gap between germline ends came to 10 bases. CDR3 coding DNA: TGTGCCAGCAGTTTAGCCAGCACCACAGATACGCAGTATTTT. Amino acid sequence: CASSLASTTDTQYF.

The V and J genes are TRBV28 and TRBJ1-3; maybe TRBD1 (5 bases). Trimming stripped 1 base from V and 1 base from J, with 8 bases between. The CDR3 is made up of 15 amino acids. In germline, CDR1 is MDHEN, CDR2 SYDVKM. CDR3 bases: TGTGCCAGCAGTTTATTAGGGACTTCTGGAAACACCATATATTTT. The encoded protein is CASSLLGTSGNTIYF.

This rearrangement joins TRBV7-9 to TRBJ2-7, with TRBD2 as a possible D gene (6 bases). Germline V CDR1 and CDR2: SEHNR, FQNEAQ (reference sequence). This CDR3 has 15 residues. Trimming left V 1 base short and J 2 bases short, with 12 bases between. Written as DNA, the CDR3 is TGTGCCAGCAGCTTAGGCCCGACTAGTACCTACGAGCAGTACTTC. The encoded protein is CASSLGPTSTYEQYF.

The chain carries TRBV9 and TRBJ1-4, with 8 positions matching TRBD1. Per germline, CDR1 SGDLS and CDR2 YYNGEE. CDR3 size: 16 residues. V trimming: 3 bases; J trimming: 8 bases; junction bases outside the gene matches: 12. The CDR3 loop is CASSAGSRTGREKLFF. The DNA for the CDR3 is TGTGCCAGCAGCGCAGGGTCTCGGACAGGGAGGGAAAAACTGTTTTTT.

The chain recombines TRBV10-2 with TRBJ1-1, with D uncertain. Germline loops: CDR1 WSHSY, CDR2 SAAADI. The CDR3 is 14 residues long. The germline V and J ends were trimmed by 5 bases and 0 bases, with 10 bases remaining between them. In nucleotides, the CDR3 is TGCGCCAGCAGTTTGACGGGGATGAACACTGAAGCTTTCTTT. Its protein product is CASSLTGMNTEAFF.

The chain has TRBV30 and TRBJ1-2; D is perhaps TRBD1 (5 bases). Trimming removed 0 bases at V and 7 bases at J, with 9 bases between. CDR1 is GTSNPN and CDR2 is SVGIG in the germline V gene (reference sequence). The CDR3 spans 12 residues. DNA for the CDR3: TGTGCCTGGAGTGTATTGGGGGGTGGCTACACCTTC. Translation gives CAWSVLGGGYTF.

The rearrangement joins TRBV7-8 to TRBJ2-1; 8 nucleotides align to TRBD1. This CDR3 comprises 16 residues. Germline V CDR1 and CDR2: SGHVS, FQNEAQ. The ends lost 5 bases at V and 0 bases at J; junction bases unmatched: 6. The CDR3 DNA sequence: TGTGCCAGCAGCACCAGGACAGGGAGCTCCTACAATGAGCAGTTCTTC. Amino acids: CASSTRTGSSYNEQFF.

The chain carries TRBV4-1 and TRBJ1-4, with D possibly TRBD1 on 6 matching bases. The ends were cut back, 1 base at V and 7 bases at J, with 16 bases in the middle. The CDR3 has 16 amino acids. CDR1 is MGHRA and CDR2 is YSYEKL in the germline V gene. The CDR3 DNA is TGCGCCAGCAGCCAAGGCAGGGGAGGGGCGGGTGAAAAACTGTTTTTT. Its protein product is CASSQGRGGAGEKLFF.

This chain joins TRBV6-5 and TRBJ2-5, with 13 bases identical to TRBD2. Per the germline V gene, CDR1 is MNHEY and CDR2 is SVGAGI. The ends lost 2 bases at V and 3 bases at J; junction bases unmatched: 3. The CDR3 sequence is 16 residues long. The CDR3 DNA sequence: TGTGCCAGCAGTTACCCAACTAGCGGGGGGGAAGAGACCCAGTACTTC. Translating it yields CASSYPTSGGEETQYF.

The gene calls are TRBV7-4 and TRBJ1-5; possible D gene TRBD1, 5 bases. V lost 6 bases to trimming and J lost 5 bases, with 14 bases between them. CDR1 is SGHVT, CDR2 SQSDAQ, per germline. CDR3 size: 14 residues. CDR3 loop: CASRDDPGYQPQHF. Here the CDR3 DNA reads TGTGCCAGCAGAGATGACCCAGGGTATCAGCCCCAGCATTTT.

The chain links TRBV5-1 to TRBJ1-2; perhaps TRBD1 as D (5 bases). Per germline, CDR1 SGHRS and CDR2 YFSETQ. This CDR3 contains 13 residues. V lost 4 bases, J lost 7 bases, and 14 bases lay in between. CDR3 region: CASSPGGSGGYTF. CDR3 nucleotides: TGCGCCAGCAGCCCCGGGGGGTCGGGTGGCTACACCTTC. Together with reference TRBV5-1 and TRBJ1-2, the CDR3 gives the full variable domain: KAGVTQTPRYLIKTRGQQVTLSCSPISGHRSVSWYQQTPGQGLQFLFEYFSETQRNKGNFPGRFSGRQFSNSRSEMNVSTLELGDSALYLCASSPGGSGGYTFGSGTRLTVV.

J is TRBJ2-3 and V is TRBV29-1; tentative D call: TRBD2 (5 bases). The length of the CDR3 is 15 residues. Trimming shortened V by 4 bases and J by 6 bases, and 20 bases separated the two germline ends. Germline CDR1 and CDR2: SQVTM and ANQGSEA. CDR3 DNA sequence: TGCAGCGTTGGGTTCGACTACTCCGCCGCGGATACGCAGTATTTT. Its translation is CSVGFDYSAADTQYF.

The J gene is TRBJ2-2, the V gene TRBV4-2; D remains ambiguous. Germline values: CDR1 LGHNA, CDR2 YNFKEQ. The germline V and J ends were trimmed by 4 bases and 1 base, with 10 bases remaining between them. The length of the CDR3 is 15 residues. The CDR3 reads CASSPEAVNTGELFF. Written as DNA, the CDR3 is TGTGCCAGCAGCCCTGAGGCTGTGAACACCGGGGAGCTGTTTTTT.

The rearrangement uses TRBV28 and TRBJ1-5; TRBD1 is a possible D gene (5 bases). This CDR3 spans 13 amino acids. Germline CDR1 MDHEN, CDR2 SYDVKM. The CDR3 protein is CASRGRGNQPQHF. In nucleotides, the CDR3 is TGTGCTTCGCGGGGCAGGGGCAATCAGCCCCAGCATTTT.